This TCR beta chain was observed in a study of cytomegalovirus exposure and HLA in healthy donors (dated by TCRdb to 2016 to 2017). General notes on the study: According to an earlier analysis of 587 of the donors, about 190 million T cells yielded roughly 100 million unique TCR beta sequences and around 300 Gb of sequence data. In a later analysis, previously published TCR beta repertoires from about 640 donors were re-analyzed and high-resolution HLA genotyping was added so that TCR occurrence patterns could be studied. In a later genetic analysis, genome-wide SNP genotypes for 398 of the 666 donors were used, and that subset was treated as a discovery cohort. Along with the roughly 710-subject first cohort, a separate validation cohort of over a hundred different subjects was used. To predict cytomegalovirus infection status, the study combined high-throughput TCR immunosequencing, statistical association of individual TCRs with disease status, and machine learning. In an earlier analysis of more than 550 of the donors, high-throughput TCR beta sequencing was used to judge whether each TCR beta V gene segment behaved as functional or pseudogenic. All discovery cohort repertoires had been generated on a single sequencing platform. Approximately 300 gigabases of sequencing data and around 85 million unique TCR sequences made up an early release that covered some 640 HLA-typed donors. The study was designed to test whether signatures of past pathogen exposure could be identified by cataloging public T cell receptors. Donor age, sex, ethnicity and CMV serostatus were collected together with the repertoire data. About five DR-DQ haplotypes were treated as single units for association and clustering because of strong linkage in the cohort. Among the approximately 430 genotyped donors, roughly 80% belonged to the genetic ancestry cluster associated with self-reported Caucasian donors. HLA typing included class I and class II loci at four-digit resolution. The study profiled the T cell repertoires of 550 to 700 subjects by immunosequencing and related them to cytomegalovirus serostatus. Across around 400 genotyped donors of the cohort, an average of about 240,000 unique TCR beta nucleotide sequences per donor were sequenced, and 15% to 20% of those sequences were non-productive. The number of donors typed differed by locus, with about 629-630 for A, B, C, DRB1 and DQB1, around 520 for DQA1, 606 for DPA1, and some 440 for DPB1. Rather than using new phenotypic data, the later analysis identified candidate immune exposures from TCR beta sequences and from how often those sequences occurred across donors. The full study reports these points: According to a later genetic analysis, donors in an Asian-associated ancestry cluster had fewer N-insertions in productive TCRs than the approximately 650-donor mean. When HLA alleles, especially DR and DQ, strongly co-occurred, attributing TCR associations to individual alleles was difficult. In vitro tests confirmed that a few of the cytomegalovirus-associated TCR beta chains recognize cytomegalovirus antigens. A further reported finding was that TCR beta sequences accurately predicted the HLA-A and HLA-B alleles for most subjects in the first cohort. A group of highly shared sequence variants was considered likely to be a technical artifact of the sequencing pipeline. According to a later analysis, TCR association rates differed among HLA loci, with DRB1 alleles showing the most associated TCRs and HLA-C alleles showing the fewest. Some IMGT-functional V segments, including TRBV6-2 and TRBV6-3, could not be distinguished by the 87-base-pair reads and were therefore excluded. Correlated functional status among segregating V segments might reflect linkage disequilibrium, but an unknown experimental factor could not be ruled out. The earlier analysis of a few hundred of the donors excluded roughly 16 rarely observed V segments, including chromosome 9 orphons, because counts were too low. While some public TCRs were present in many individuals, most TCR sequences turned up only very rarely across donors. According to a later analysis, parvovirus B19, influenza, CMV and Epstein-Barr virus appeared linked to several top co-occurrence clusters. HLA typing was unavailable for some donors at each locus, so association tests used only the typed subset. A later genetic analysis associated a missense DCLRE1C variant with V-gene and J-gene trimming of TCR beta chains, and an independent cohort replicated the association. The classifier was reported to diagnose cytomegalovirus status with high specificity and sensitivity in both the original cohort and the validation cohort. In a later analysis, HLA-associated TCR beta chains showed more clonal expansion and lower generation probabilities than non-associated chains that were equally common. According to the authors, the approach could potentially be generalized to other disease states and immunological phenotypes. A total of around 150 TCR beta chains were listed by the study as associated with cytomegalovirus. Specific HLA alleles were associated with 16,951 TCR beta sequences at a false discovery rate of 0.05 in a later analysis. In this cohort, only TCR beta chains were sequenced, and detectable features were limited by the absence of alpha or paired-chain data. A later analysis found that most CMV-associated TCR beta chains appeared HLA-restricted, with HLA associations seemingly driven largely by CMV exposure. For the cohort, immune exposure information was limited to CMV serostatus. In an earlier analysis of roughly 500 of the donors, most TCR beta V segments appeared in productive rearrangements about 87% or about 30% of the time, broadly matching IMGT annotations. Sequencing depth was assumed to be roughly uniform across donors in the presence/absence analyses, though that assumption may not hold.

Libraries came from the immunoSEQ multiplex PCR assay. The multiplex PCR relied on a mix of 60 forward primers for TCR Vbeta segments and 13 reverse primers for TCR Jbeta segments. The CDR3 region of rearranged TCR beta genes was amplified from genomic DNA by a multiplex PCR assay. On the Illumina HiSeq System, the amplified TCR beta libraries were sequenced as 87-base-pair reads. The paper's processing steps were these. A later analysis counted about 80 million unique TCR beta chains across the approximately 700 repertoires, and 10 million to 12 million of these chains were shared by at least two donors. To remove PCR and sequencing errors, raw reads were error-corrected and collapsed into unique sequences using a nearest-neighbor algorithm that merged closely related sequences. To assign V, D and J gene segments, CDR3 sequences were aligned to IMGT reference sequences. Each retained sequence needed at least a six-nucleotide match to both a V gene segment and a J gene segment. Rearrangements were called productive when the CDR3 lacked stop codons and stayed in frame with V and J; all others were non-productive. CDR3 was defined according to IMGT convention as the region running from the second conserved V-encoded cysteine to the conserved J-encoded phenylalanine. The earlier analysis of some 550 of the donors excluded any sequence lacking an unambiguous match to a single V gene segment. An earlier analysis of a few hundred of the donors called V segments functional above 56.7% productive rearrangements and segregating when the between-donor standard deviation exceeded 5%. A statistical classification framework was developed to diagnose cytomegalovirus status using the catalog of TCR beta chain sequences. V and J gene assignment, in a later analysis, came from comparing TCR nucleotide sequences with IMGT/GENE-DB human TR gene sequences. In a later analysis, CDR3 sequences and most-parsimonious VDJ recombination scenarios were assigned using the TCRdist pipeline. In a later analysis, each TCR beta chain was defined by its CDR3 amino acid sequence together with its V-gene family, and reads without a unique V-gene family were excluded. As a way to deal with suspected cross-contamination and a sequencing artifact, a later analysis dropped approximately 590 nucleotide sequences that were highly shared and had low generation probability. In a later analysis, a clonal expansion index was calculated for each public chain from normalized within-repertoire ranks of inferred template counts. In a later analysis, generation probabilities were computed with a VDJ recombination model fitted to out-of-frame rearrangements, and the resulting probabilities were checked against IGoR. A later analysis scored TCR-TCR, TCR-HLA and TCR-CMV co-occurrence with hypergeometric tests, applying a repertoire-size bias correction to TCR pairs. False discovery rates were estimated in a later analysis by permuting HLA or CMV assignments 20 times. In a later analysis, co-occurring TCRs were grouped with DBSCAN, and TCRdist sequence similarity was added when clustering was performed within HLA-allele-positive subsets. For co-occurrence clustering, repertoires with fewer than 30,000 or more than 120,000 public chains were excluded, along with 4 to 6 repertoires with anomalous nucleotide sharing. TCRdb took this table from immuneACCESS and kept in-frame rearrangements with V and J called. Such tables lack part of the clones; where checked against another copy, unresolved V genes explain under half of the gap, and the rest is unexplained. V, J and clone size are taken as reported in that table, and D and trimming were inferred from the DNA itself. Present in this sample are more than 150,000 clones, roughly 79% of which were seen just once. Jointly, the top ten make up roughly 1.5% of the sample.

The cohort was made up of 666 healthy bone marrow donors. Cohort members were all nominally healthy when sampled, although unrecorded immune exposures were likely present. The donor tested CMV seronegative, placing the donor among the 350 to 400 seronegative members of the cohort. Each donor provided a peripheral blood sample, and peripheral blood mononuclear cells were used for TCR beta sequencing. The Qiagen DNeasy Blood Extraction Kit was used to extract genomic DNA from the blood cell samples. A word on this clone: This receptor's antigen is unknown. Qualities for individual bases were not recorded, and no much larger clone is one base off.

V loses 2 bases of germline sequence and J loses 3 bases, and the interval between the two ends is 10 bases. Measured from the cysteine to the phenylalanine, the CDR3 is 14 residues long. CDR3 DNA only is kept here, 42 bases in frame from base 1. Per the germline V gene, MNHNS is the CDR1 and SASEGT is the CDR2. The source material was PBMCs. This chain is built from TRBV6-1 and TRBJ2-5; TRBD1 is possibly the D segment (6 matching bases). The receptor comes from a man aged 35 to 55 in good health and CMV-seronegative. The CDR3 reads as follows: CASSERQEKETQYF. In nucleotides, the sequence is TGTGCCAGCAGTGAACGACAGGAAAAAGAGACCCAGTACTTC.